This entry describes one T cell receptor beta chain. This CDR3 contains 15 residues. Deletions cut 5 bases from V and 2 bases from J, with 15 bases between. The V gene's germline CDR1 is MDHEN and CDR2 SYDVKM. These data come from a study of blood T cells in healthy people across ages. PCR was performed a second time for about 6 to 11 cycles using a sample-barcoded 5' primer and a J-beta primer mix. TCRdb independently ran MiXCR on the 5' RACE reads; one entry per CDR3 protein. The data contain 500,000 to 550,000 distinct CDR3 sequences, approximately 25% of them singletons. These same records also appear under a second study, on T cells of mothers and their children.

The chain has TRBV28 and TRBJ1-1, with a tentative D call TRBD1 (5 bases). This sequence originates from a boy aged 10-17 years in good health. Sequencing was done on a sample of blood. Here the CDR3 reads CASSPLQAPNTEAFF. CDR3 bases: TGTGCCAGCAGTCCATTACAGGCGCCAAACACTGAAGCTTTCTTT.